This is a list of T cell receptor beta chains from one sample in a study of T cells in Graves' hyperthyroidism and ophthalmopathy. Via MiXCR, TCRdb re-called the multiplex PCR reads, giving one row per CDR3 protein. This table holds approximately 740,000 distinct CDR3 sequences, 14% found once. The sequenced material came from blood. The receptors come from a woman aged 18 to 35 with Graves' hyperthyroidism. The CDR3 runs from the conserved cysteine through the conserved F or W. Fields, in order: CDR3 DNA, CDR3 protein, D gene, V gene, J gene, clone size. A D gene is named only where the DNA matches it firmly. Clone sizes are given selectively: once, few, many, or a class where the clone is expanded.

CDR3nt: TGTGCCACCAGCAGATCAAGCGGGAGGGCCCCCGGGGAGCTGTTTTTT
CDR3aa: CATSRSSGRAPGELFF
d_gene: TRBD2
v_gene: TRBV15
j_gene: TRBJ2-2
abundance: few

CDR3nt: TGCGCCAGCAGCGCCACTAGCGGGATAAGCAATGAGCAGTTCTTC
CDR3aa: CASSATSGISNEQFF
d_gene: TRBD2
v_gene: TRBV5-1
j_gene: TRBJ2-1
abundance: .

CDR3nt: TGTGCCAGCAGCCAAGCACCCGGGACAGGGGACCAAGAGACCCAGTACTTC
CDR3aa: CASSQAPGTGDQETQYF
d_gene: TRBD1
v_gene: TRBV6-1
j_gene: TRBJ2-5
abundance: few

CDR3nt: TGTGCCACCAGTGATTTTAACCGTCCCCAGCATTTT
CDR3aa: CATSDFNRPQHF
d_gene: .
v_gene: TRBV24-1
j_gene: TRBJ1-5
abundance: once

CDR3nt: TGTGCCAGCAGTTTAACCGCCAGCGGGAGCGGTACCGGGGAGCTGTTTTTT
CDR3aa: CASSLTASGSGTGELFF
d_gene: TRBD2
v_gene: TRBV2
j_gene: TRBJ2-2
abundance: many

CDR3nt: TGTGCCAGCAGCTGGGGACAGGGAGGCTACGAGCAGTACTTC
CDR3aa: CASSWGQGGYEQYF
d_gene: TRBD1
v_gene: TRBV7-9
j_gene: TRBJ2-7
abundance: .

CDR3nt: TGTGCCACCAGTGATACGCGGACAGGGATCGGCTACACCTTC
CDR3aa: CATSDTRTGIGYTF
d_gene: TRBD1
v_gene: TRBV24-1
j_gene: TRBJ1-2
abundance: .

CDR3nt: TGCAGTGCTAGTCCCCCGGGACAGCGTATGGCCCAGTACTTC
CDR3aa: CSASPPGQRMAQYF
d_gene: TRBD1
v_gene: TRBV20-1
j_gene: TRBJ2-5
abundance: many

CDR3nt: TGTGCCAGCAGTCTTCCTCCCGGGACTAACAATGAGCAGTACTTC
CDR3aa: CASSLPPGTNNEQYF
d_gene: TRBD2
v_gene: TRBV2
j_gene: TRBJ2-7
abundance: .

CDR3nt: TGTGCCAGCAACCCGGAGTCCCGACTAGCGGGGCTAGCCAAAAACATTCAGTACTTC
CDR3aa: CASNPESRLAGLAKNIQYF
d_gene: TRBD2
v_gene: TRBV6-1
j_gene: TRBJ2-4
abundance: many

CDR3nt: TGTGCCATCAGCGAGGCCGAGAACACCGGGGAGCTGTTTTTT
CDR3aa: CAISEAENTGELFF
d_gene: .
v_gene: TRBV10-3
j_gene: TRBJ2-2
abundance: .

CDR3nt: TGTGCCAGCAGCTTAATGAGTGAGGCGGGCTACACCTTC
CDR3aa: CASSLMSEAGYTF
d_gene: .
v_gene: TRBV11-2
j_gene: TRBJ1-2
abundance: many

CDR3nt: TGCAGCGTTCTGGGCAGGGGCGTAGGGGCTGAAGCTTTCTTT
CDR3aa: CSVLGRGVGAEAFF
d_gene: .
v_gene: TRBV29-1
j_gene: TRBJ1-1
abundance: many

CDR3nt: TGTGCCTGGAGTTACAATACCTACTACACAGATACGCAGTATTTT
CDR3aa: CAWSYNTYYTDTQYF
d_gene: .
v_gene: TRBV30
j_gene: TRBJ2-3
abundance: many